This TCR beta chain was retrieved from a study of blood T cell repertoires in COVID-19. Study context: Sites in the United States, Italy and Spain provided acute and convalescent COVID-19 samples. PBMCs, B-cell-depleted T cells, or T cells were the source of the cDNA or gDNA that made up the material.

In the authors' workflow: Quantification of nucleated cells was approximated via reference gene primer amplification. Repertoires were generated with immunoSEQ multiplex PCR, while TCRdb's copy carries only in-frame clones and drops some. V, J and clone size reflect that table, while D and trimming were determined from the DNA. Here the sample spans under 200,000 clones, about 89% being singletons. Specimen: peripheral blood. The source of this sequence is a man between 65 and 85 years old with acute or convalescent COVID-19.

For the CDR3, the DNA is TGTGCCAGCAGCCCTAGGACTATCCTCCTCTACGAGCAGTACTTC. This sequence encodes CASSPRTILLYEQYF. This chain uses TRBV7-3 with TRBJ2-7; D is perhaps TRBD2 (6 bases). Germline CDR1 SGHTA, CDR2 FQGTGA. Trimming stripped 5 bases from V and 3 bases from J, with 17 bases between. The CDR3 is 15 amino acids.